This section outlines one TCR beta chain sequence together with its context. Its antigen is not identified. With 60 Vbeta and 13 Jbeta primers, the PCR was carried out. Clones were read by immunoSEQ multiplex PCR, and TCRdb kept only the in-frame ones, dropping some. The sample records some 150,000 clones, 75% to 85% being singletons. The data stem from a study of cytomegalovirus exposure and HLA in healthy donors. The wider study: Approximately 190 million T cells yielded some 100 million unique TCR beta sequences, as an earlier analysis found. Across roughly 400 genotyped donors, 81% landed in the Caucasian-associated ancestry cluster. General observations from the study: TCR beta sequences reportedly predicted most subjects' HLA-A and HLA-B alleles accurately. A further, later analysis showed that HLA-associated TCR beta chains (compared with equally common others) were more clonally expanded.

Per germline, CDR1 MNHEY and CDR2 SMNVEV (reference sequence). V gave up 2 bases and J gave up 7 bases, with 19 bases separating them. This CDR3 is 16 amino acids long. This clonotype was obtained from a man aged 25-45 years in good health and CMV-seropositive. What was sequenced was PBMCs. The chain has TRBV27 and TRBJ2-3, with D possibly being TRBD2 (5 bases). DNA of the CDR3: TGTGCCAGCAGTTTAATATTCCGGGGTCCGACAAATACGCAGTATTTT. This encodes CASSLIFRGPTNTQYF.